These T cell receptor beta chains were read from a single sample in a study of T cell responses to AZD1222 COVID-19 vaccine. Profiling relied on immunoSEQ multiplex PCR, and the TCRdb table lists in-frame clones only, not all of them. The data contain about 150,000 clones, about nine tenths of them singletons. Sequenced here: peripheral blood, sampled on day 0 of AZD1222 vaccination. The receptor set was obtained from an adult in good health. Both conserved end residues are trimmed from each CDR3. Fields, in order: J gene, clone size, V gene, CDR3 protein. The size of a clone is reported for some rows only, either as once, few or many, or as a class for expanded clones.

>TRBJ2-7|.|TRBV11-2
ASSLGGIYEQY
>TRBJ1-2|.|TRBV30
AWTRGDGYT
>TRBJ1-3|.|TRBV28
ASSPTHRAGNTIY
>TRBJ2-3|.|TRBV5-1
ASSLVTITDTQY
>TRBJ2-1|once|TRBV7-2
ASSLEERSYNEQF
>TRBJ2-7|.|TRBV10-2
ASRGAGIYEQY
>TRBJ1-5|.|TRBV23-1
ASSQFQPGQGSLRFNQPQH
>TRBJ2-7|.|TRBV19
ASSIRVTRSSYEQY
>TRBJ2-1|.|TRBV7-8
ASSLGGRGDNEQF
>TRBJ1-2|.|TRBV10-3
AIKGIGGDDYGYT
>TRBJ1-2|.|TRBV25-1
ASIYLTGGIGDYGYT
>TRBJ2-5|.|TRBV11-2
ASSLVGGAETQY
>TRBJ2-4|once|TRBV13
ASSRRQGLAKNIQY
>TRBJ2-5|once|TRBV28
ASSLPGPPETQY
>TRBJ2-2|.|TRBV7-9
ASSPPGTGELF